Below, 19 T cell receptor beta chains from the same sample are listed, as sequenced in a study of T cells in localized non-small cell lung cancer. Here immunoSEQ multiplex PCR was the method, and the copy in TCRdb shows in-frame clones only, minus some. The data contain over 20,000 clones, 91% of them seen just once; the ten biggest clones take up roughly 4.1%. Specimen: peripheral blood, collected before any cancer treatment. Receptors originate from a female donor at least 60 years old with stage II squamous cell lung carcinoma.

This clone has only a few counts. J is TRBJ2-7 and V is TRBV21-1; TRBD2 is the table's D call, not checked against the DNA. TRBV21-1 represents a pseudogene. This CDR3 has 17 residues. In DNA, the CDR3 is TGTGCCAGCAGCAAAGAGCAGCGGGGGCCTAACTCCTACGAGCAGTACTTC. It codes for CASSKEQRGPNSYEQYF.

The rearrangement joins TRBV9 to TRBJ2-5, with TRBD1 as a possible D gene (6 bases). V was cut by 2 bases and J by 2 bases, with 10 bases left in between. There are 14 residues in the CDR3. Germline lookup yields CDR1 SGDLS and CDR2 YYNGEE. Written as DNA, the CDR3 is TGTGCCAGCAGCGTCGGACAGCCGCAAGAGACCCAGTACTTC. It specifies CASSVGQPQETQYF.

The chain employs TRBV5-6 and TRBJ2-3; TRBD1 agrees at 11 bases. Germline CDR1 and CDR2: SGHDT and YYEEEE. This CDR3 region has 15 residues. The trim removed 3 bases at V and 4 bases at J, leaving 4 bases unmatched. In nucleotides, the CDR3 is TGTGCCAGCAGCTCTAGGGACAGGGGGGCAGATACGCAGTATTTT. This gives the protein CASSSRDRGADTQYF. The full variable domain, its missing parts supplied by reference TRBV5-6 and TRBJ2-3, is DAGVTQSPTHLIKTRGQQVTLRCSPKSGHDTVSWYQQALGQGPQFIFQYYEEEERQRGNFPDRFSGHQFPNYSSELNVNALLLGDSALYLCASSSRDRGADTQYFGPGTRLTVL.

The chain employs TRBV19 and TRBJ1-1; D not certain. With 3 bases removed from V and 5 bases from J, the gap between germline ends came to 10 bases. Germline CDR1 reads LNHDA; CDR2 reads SQIVND (reference sequence). The CDR3 spans 13 residues. The CDR3: CASSITSGTEAFF. DNA of the CDR3: TGTGCCAGTAGTATTACCTCAGGAACTGAAGCTTTCTTT.

The chain is built from TRBV5-5 and TRBJ2-7, with D possibly called TRBD1 or TRBD2 (5 bases each). The germline V gene has CDR1 SGHKS and CDR2 YYEKEE (reference sequence). This CDR3 spans 14 amino acids. Trimming removed 4 bases at V and 1 base at J, with 12 bases between. The CDR3: CASSPGRTSYEQYF. CDR3 DNA sequence: TGTGCCAGCAGCCCGGGACGGACATCCTACGAGCAGTACTTC.

The chain combines TRBV19 with TRBJ2-7; 9 bases align to TRBD1. Germline V lookup: CDR1 LNHDA, CDR2 SQIVND (reference sequence). V trimming: 3 bases; J trimming: 3 bases; junction bases outside the gene matches: 3. The CDR3 has 14 amino acids. The CDR3 spells CASSIGTGLYEQYF. Written as DNA, the CDR3 is TGTGCCAGTAGTATTGGGACAGGGCTCTACGAGCAGTACTTC.

V gene TRBV5-4 combines with J gene TRBJ2-5; 7 bases are a match to TRBD2. The CDR3 has 14 residues. The trim removed 3 bases at V and 5 bases at J, leaving 7 bases unmatched. Germline V lookup: CDR1 SGHNT, CDR2 YYREEE (reference sequence). CDR3 sequence: CASSSTSWGETQYF. The CDR3 DNA reads as TGTGCCAGCAGCTCGACTAGCTGGGGGGAGACCCAGTACTTC.

The chain couples TRBV6-5 to TRBJ1-1; 9 bases align to TRBD1. The CDR3 sequence is 13 residues long. V was pared by 3 bases and J by 11 bases, with 7 bases of the junction left unmatched. The germline CDR1 and CDR2 sequences are MNHEY and SVGAGI. CDR3 in DNA: TGTGCCAGCAGTTATTCTAGGGACAGGGTTGCTTTCTTT. The encoded protein is CASSYSRDRVAFF.

This clone was counted only a few times. The chain employs TRBV27 and TRBJ2-3, with D hard to call. V lost 3 bases and J lost 2, with 12 bases in between. The CDR3 runs 15 residues. Germline V gene data show CDR1 as MNHEY and CDR2 as SMNVEV (reference sequence). Written as DNA, the CDR3 is TGTGCCAGCAGTTTCAAGGGTAGGCCCACAGATACGCAGTATTTT. As protein: CASSFKGRPTDTQYF.

V usage is TRBV9 and J usage is TRBJ1-4; D not resolved. This CDR3 comprises 14 residues. Germline-derived CDR1 and CDR2 are SGDLS and YYNGEE. Trimming took 3 bases from V and 8 from J, leaving 14 bases between them. CDR3: CASSAEQSMEKLFF. CDR3 DNA sequence: TGTGCCAGCAGCGCCGAACAGTCAATGGAAAAACTGTTTTTT.

V is TRBV5-1 and J is TRBJ2-1, with 10 nucleotides matching TRBD2. The CDR3 has 16 amino acids. CDR1 and CDR2 from the germline V gene are SGHRS and YFSETQ. The ends lost 3 bases at V and 7 bases at J; junction bases unmatched: 10. In DNA, the CDR3 is TGCGCCAGCAGCTCCTCTCTAGCGGGGGTGGGGAATGAGCAGTTCTTC. Amino acid sequence: CASSSSLAGVGNEQFF.

The chain has TRBV7-2 and TRBJ1-2; D remains unclear. V lost 3 bases and J lost 3, with 8 bases in between. Germline CDR1 and CDR2: SGHTA and FQGNSA. This CDR3 region has 13 residues. CDR3 protein: CASSFRNDYGYTF. CDR3 nucleotide sequence: TGTGCCAGCAGCTTCCGAAACGACTATGGCTACACCTTC.

The chain's CDR3 is CAISEQAGYGYTF. In nucleotides, the CDR3 is TGTGCCATCAGTGAGCAAGCGGGCTATGGCTACACCTTC. The V call is TRBV10-3, the J call TRBJ1-2, with D unresolved. With 2 bases removed from V and 4 bases from J, the gap between germline ends came to 8 bases. The V gene's germline CDR1 is ENHRY and CDR2 SYGVKD. The CDR3 runs 13 residues.

V is TRBV27 and J is TRBJ1-6, with D unresolved. The V gene lost 0 bases and the J gene lost 7 bases, with 10 bases spanning the gap. This CDR3 spans 15 amino acids. Germline values: CDR1 MNHEY, CDR2 SMNVEV (reference sequence). This CDR3 is CASSLSPGGNSPLHF. In DNA, the CDR3 is TGTGCCAGCAGTTTATCCCCAGGCGGAAATTCACCCCTCCACTTT.

The V call is TRBV9, the J call TRBJ1-1; maybe TRBD1 (5 bases). In germline, CDR1 is SGDLS, CDR2 YYNGEE. This CDR3 contains 13 residues. The V gene lost 3 bases and the J gene lost 6 bases, with 12 bases spanning the gap. CDR3 amino acids: CASSATGSSEAFF. CDR3 bases: TGTGCCAGCAGCGCAACAGGTTCCTCTGAAGCTTTCTTT.

For the CDR3, the DNA is TGTGCCAGTAGAGGCCCGGGACCCACGAACACCGGGGAGCTGTTTTTT. It encodes CASRGPGPTNTGELFF. V usage is TRBV19 and J usage is TRBJ2-2; D may be TRBD1 or TRBD2 (5 bases each). This CDR3 comprises 16 residues. Germline CDR1 and CDR2: LNHDA and SQIVND (reference sequence). V was trimmed by 6 bases and J by 0 bases, leaving 14 bases between them.

This rearrangement joins TRBV11-2 to TRBJ2-2, with D possibly matching TRBD2 (7 bases). The CDR3 covers 16 residues. The V and J ends lost 2 bases and 4 bases respectively, with 14 bases between them. The V gene's germline CDR1 is SGHAT and CDR2 FQNNGV. CDR3 region: CASSLLRGPSTGELFF. Written as DNA, the CDR3 is TGTGCCAGCAGCTTATTGCGGGGGCCCTCCACCGGGGAGCTGTTTTTT.

This clone showed up just once. CDR3 coding DNA: TGTGCCAGCAGTTTGGGAACCGGGGAGCTGTTTTTT. This translates into CASSLGTGELFF. The rearrangement links TRBV27 to TRBJ2-2, with D uncertain. This CDR3 region has 12 residues. The V gene's germline CDR1 is MNHEY and CDR2 SMNVEV (reference sequence). Trimming cost V 3 bases and J 5 bases, with 4 bases left between them.

V is TRBV28 and J is TRBJ1-1; D is undetermined. V was shortened by 6 bases and J by 6 bases, with 11 bases between the two germline ends. CDR3 length: 12 amino acids. Germline V gene lookup returns CDR1 MDHEN and CDR2 SYDVKM. The CDR3 region is CASSLGWSEAFF. The CDR3 DNA reads as TGTGCCAGCAGCCTGGGGTGGTCTGAAGCTTTCTTT.